The 26 T cell receptor beta chains given below trace back to one sample, sequenced in a study of CD8 T cells in ankylosing spondylitis. MiXCR, applied by TCRdb to the 5' RACE reads, yields one record per CDR3 protein. The sample comprises approximately 290,000 distinct CDR3 sequences, around 20% of which are singletons, and 3.5% rests with the top ten. The source material was blood, either unsorted or a sorted T cell fraction (not recorded which). The receptor source for this set is a female donor with ankylosing spondylitis or in good health (not recorded which).

The table lists this clonotype with a count of one. The chain is built from TRBV6-5 and TRBJ1-4, with 7 bases aligning to TRBD1. J lost 0 bases, V lost 0 bases, and 4 bases had no gene match. The CDR3 sequence is 17 residues long. Germline CDR1 is MNHEY and CDR2 is SVGAGI. The CDR3 sequence: CASSYSGDSSTNEKLFF. The DNA of the CDR3 is TGTGCCAGCAGTTACTCAGGGGACAGTTCAACTAATGAAAAACTGTTTTTT.

The chain employs TRBV30 and TRBJ1-1; D is possibly TRBD1 (6 bases). The V end was cut by 7 bases, the J end by 3 bases, with 21 bases between. The CDR3 spans 15 residues. The germline gives CDR1 GTSNPN, CDR2 SVGIG (reference sequence). CDR3 DNA sequence: TGTGCCTTTAGTCCGAGGGGGAGGGATGACACTGAAGCTTTCTTT. Translating it yields CAFSPRGRDDTEAFF.

This sequence joins TRBV7-3 and TRBJ1-1, with D uncertain. V lost 4 bases and J lost 2, with 14 bases in between. The germline CDR1 and CDR2 sequences are SGHTA and FQGTGA. The CDR3 contains 15 residues. The CDR3 coding sequence is TGTGCCAGCAGCTCCTTACCAGGACCTAACACTGAAGCTTTCTTT. Translating gives CASSSLPGPNTEAFF. Variable domain in full (rest from reference TRBV7-3 and TRBJ1-1): GAGVSQTPSNKVTEKGKYVELRCDPISGHTALYWYRQSLGQGPEFLIYFQGTGAADDSGLPNDRFFAVRPEGSVSTLKIQRTERGDSAVYLCASSSLPGPNTEAFFGQGTRLTVV.

This clonotype came up a few times. The chain links TRBV3-1 to TRBJ2-3; 9 bases match TRBD2. Germline CDR1 reads LGHDT; CDR2 reads YNNKEL (reference sequence). CDR3 length: 16 amino acids. Trimming removed 0 bases from V and 6 bases from J; junction bases left unmatched: 7. The CDR3 nucleotides read TGTGCCAGCAGCCAAGAGGGGCGGGAGGGCCTGGATACGCAGTATTTT. It codes for CASSQEGREGLDTQYF.

This clonotype has a count of ten or more. The chain links TRBV5-1 to TRBJ2-2; 13 nucleotides align to TRBD2. Germline V gives CDR1 SGHRS, CDR2 YFSETQ. V gave up 2 bases and J gave up 7 bases; unmatched junction bases: 5. This CDR3 has 16 residues. The CDR3 sequence: CASSLRTSGSIGELFF. CDR3 in DNA: TGCGCCAGCAGCTTACGGACTAGCGGGAGTATCGGGGAGCTGTTTTTT. The full variable domain, its missing parts supplied by reference TRBV5-1 and TRBJ2-2, is KAGVTQTPRYLIKTRGQQVTLSCSPISGHRSVSWYQQTPGQGLQFLFEYFSETQRNKGNFPGRFSGRQFSNSRSEMNVSTLELGDSALYLCASSLRTSGSIGELFFGEGSRLTVL.

This clonotype was found a few times. The chain uses TRBV20-1 and TRBJ1-1; D is undetermined. The germline CDR1 and CDR2 sequences are DFQATT and SNEGSKA (reference sequence). Trimming pared 0 bases from V and 5 bases from J, leaving 7 bases between. The CDR3 runs 12 residues. CDR3 residues: CSARDDNTEAFF. The CDR3 nucleotides read TGCAGTGCTAGAGATGACAATACTGAAGCTTTCTTT.

A few counts support this clonotype. The chain joins TRBV5-1 to TRBJ2-1, with D perhaps matching TRBD2 (7 bases). Germline values: CDR1 SGHRS, CDR2 YFSETQ. Trimming removed 1 base at V and 2 bases at J, with 10 bases between. The CDR3 loop spans 15 amino acids. CDR3 in DNA: TGCGCCAGCAGCTTGAAGGGGGGGCCCTACAATGAGCAGTTCTTC. Translating it yields CASSLKGGPYNEQFF.

The CDR3 protein is CAISDQGPLTEAFF. In DNA, the CDR3 is TGTGCCATCAGTGACCAGGGACCACTCACTGAAGCTTTCTTT. The chain has TRBV10-3 and TRBJ1-1; D may be TRBD1 (5 bases). V dropped 3 bases and J dropped 4 bases, with 12 bases sitting between them. The CDR3 runs to 14 residues. Looked up from germline, CDR1 is ENHRY and CDR2 is SYGVKD.

This rearrangement joins TRBV6-1 to TRBJ1-5; 8 bases map to TRBD1. The V and J ends lost 6 bases and 4 bases, in that order; junction bases with no gene match: 8. In germline, CDR1 is MNHNS, CDR2 SASEGT. This CDR3 is 15 amino acids long. CDR3 DNA: TGTGCCAGCAGACAGGGGACAGGTACAAATCAGCCCCAGCATTTT. It translates to CASRQGTGTNQPQHF.

This clonotype was counted between two and nine times. This chain links TRBV7-9 with TRBJ1-2; no firm D call. V was shortened by 8 bases and J by 2 bases, with 12 bases between the two germline ends. Looked up from germline, CDR1 is SEHNR and CDR2 is FQNEAQ (reference sequence). The CDR3 is 13 amino acids. CDR3 nucleotides: TGTGCCAGCGGATCCGCTATGAACTATGGCTACACCTTC. Amino acid sequence: CASGSAMNYGYTF.

This clonotype has only a few counts. V and J are TRBV20-1 and TRBJ1-2; D may be TRBD1 (5 bases). V gave up 3 bases and J gave up 4 bases, with 15 bases separating them. CDR3 length: 14 amino acids. CDR1 and CDR2 (germline): DFQATT, SNEGSKA (reference sequence). The CDR3 loop reads CSASQEGRRYGYTF. In nucleotides, the CDR3 is TGCAGTGCTAGTCAAGAGGGACGCCGCTATGGCTACACCTTC.

This clonotype was seen many times. In DNA, the CDR3 is TGCGCCAGCAGTTTAACAGTCACTGGGGCCAACGTCCTGACTTTC. Protein: CASSLTVTGANVLTF. This chain connects TRBV5-1 to TRBJ2-6; no definite D call. Germline V lookup: CDR1 SGHRS, CDR2 YFSETQ. Between the trimmed V and J ends, which lost 5 bases and 2 bases, there was a span of 11 bases. The CDR3 has 15 amino acids.

The chain uses TRBV4-1 and TRBJ2-1; weak D call: TRBD2 (7 bases). Germline CDR1 MGHRA, CDR2 YSYEKL. Trimming removed 4 bases from V and 3 bases from J, with 13 bases in between. The CDR3 is 15 residues long. The CDR3 reads CASSPGRGGYNEQFF. The CDR3 bases are TGCGCCAGCAGCCCAGGTAGGGGGGGCTACAATGAGCAGTTCTTC.

The chain uses TRBV6-1 and TRBJ1-4; a possible D gene is TRBD1 (5 bases). The V end lost 6 bases, the J end lost 6 bases, and 17 bases lay between the germline ends. Germline lookup yields CDR1 MNHNS and CDR2 SASEGT. The CDR3 runs to 15 residues. CDR3 nucleotides: TGTGCCAGCAGGCCAGACAGCGGAAGGCATGAAAAACTGTTTTTT. Its translation: CASRPDSGRHEKLFF.

This rearrangement joins TRBV28 to TRBJ2-7, with D possibly TRBD2 on 6 matching bases. The V gene's germline CDR1 is MDHEN and CDR2 SYDVKM. V shed 3 bases and J shed 6 bases, with 15 bases lying between them. The CDR3 runs to 14 residues. The CDR3 nucleotides are TGTGCCAGCAGTTTGGACGGGACTTCCCTCGAGCAGTACTTC. Its protein is CASSLDGTSLEQYF.

The table lists this clonotype with many counts. This chain links TRBV20-1 with TRBJ1-1; D not resolved. Germline CDR1 and CDR2: DFQATT and SNEGSKA (reference sequence). The ends were cut back, 6 bases at V and 4 bases at J, with 15 bases in the middle. The CDR3 is 13 residues long. The DNA for the CDR3 is TGCAGTGCCTACAGAGCGGCTAGCACTGAAGCTTTCTTT. Its protein is CSAYRAASTEAFF.

This clonotype was seen more than once but under ten times. J is TRBJ2-1 and V is TRBV12-3 or TRBV12-4; D remains unclear. The V end lost 6 bases, the J end lost 3 bases, and 18 bases lay between the germline ends. The CDR3 consists of 16 residues. The CDR3 is CASSHQSRRYYNEQFF. The CDR3 DNA reads as TGTGCCAGCAGCCATCAGAGTAGGAGATACTACAATGAGCAGTTCTTC.

The genes are TRBV10-3 and TRBJ2-3; 12 bases are shared with TRBD2. The CDR3 consists of 16 residues. The V segment lost 3 bases and the J segment 0 bases; nucleotides outside the gene matches: 1. CDR1 is ENHRY and CDR2 is SYGVKD in the germline V gene. The CDR3 spells CAISEGTSGSTDTQYF. The CDR3 DNA reads as TGTGCCATCAGTGAAGGGACTAGCGGGAGCACAGATACGCAGTATTTT.

This clonotype has only a few counts. The J gene is TRBJ2-1, the V gene TRBV4-3; D gene unclear. From germline, CDR1 is LGHNA and CDR2 YSLEER. The ends were cut back, 0 bases at V and 2 bases at J, with 11 bases in the middle. The CDR3 totals 16 residues. The CDR3 region has the DNA TGCGCCAGCAGCCAAGACTTGCAGCCGACCTACAATGAGCAGTTCTTC. Translating it yields CASSQDLQPTYNEQFF.

The chain links TRBV5-1 to TRBJ1-3, with D hard to call. The CDR3 contains 16 residues. Germline values: CDR1 SGHRS, CDR2 YFSETQ. Trimming cost V 0 bases and J 0 bases, with 10 bases left between them. CDR3 amino acids: CASSLAQPNSGNTIYF. DNA of the CDR3: TGCGCCAGCAGCTTGGCGCAGCCGAACTCTGGAAACACCATATATTTT.

The table lists this clonotype with a few counts. The chain links TRBV6-5 to TRBJ1-2; 7 positions match TRBD1. Trimming removed 4 bases from V and 5 bases from J; junction bases left unmatched: 1. The CDR3 covers 12 residues. The V gene's germline CDR1 is MNHEY and CDR2 SVGAGI. The CDR3 loop is CASSSGQYGYTF. The CDR3 nucleotides are TGTGCCAGCAGTTCGGGACAGTATGGCTACACCTTC.

This clonotype has more than one count but fewer than ten. The rearrangement links TRBV3-1 to TRBJ2-1; the D is unclear. V dropped 4 bases and J dropped 1 base, with 5 bases sitting between them. The V gene's germline CDR1 is LGHDT and CDR2 YNNKEL (reference sequence). The CDR3 runs 13 residues. The CDR3 DNA sequence: TGTGCCAGCAGCCTGGAGTCCTACAATGAGCAGTTCTTC. It translates to CASSLESYNEQFF.

This clonotype was recorded many times. The chain has TRBV10-3 and TRBJ1-1; unclear D gene. There are 13 residues in the CDR3. With 8 bases removed from V and 1 base from J, the gap between germline ends came to 11 bases. CDR1 and CDR2 from the germline V gene are ENHRY and SYGVKD. For the CDR3, the DNA is TGTGCCATCGCGGCGGAACCGAACACTGAAGCTTTCTTT. It is translated as CAIAAEPNTEAFF.

This clonotype occurred a few times. The V and J genes are TRBV2 and TRBJ2-7; 7 bases fit TRBD1. Trimming took 2 bases from V and 0 from J; bases not matched to a gene: 7. Germline lookup yields CDR1 SNHLY and CDR2 FYNNEI. The CDR3 is 16 amino acids. CDR3 coding DNA: TGTGCCAGCAGTGAAAGGACAGGAGTCAGCTCCTACGAGCAGTACTTC. Protein product: CASSERTGVSSYEQYF.

This clonotype was recorded at least ten times. The V call is TRBV29-1, the J call TRBJ1-1, with D unclear. V was pared by 5 bases and J by 6 bases, with 10 bases between. The CDR3 sequence is 11 residues long. Looked up from germline, CDR1 is SQVTM and CDR2 is ANQGSEA. In DNA, the CDR3 is TGCAGCGTTAGCCGTGGGGCTGAAGCTTTCTTT. Its protein is CSVSRGAEAFF. The variable domain in full, completed from reference TRBV29-1 and TRBJ1-1, reads SAVISQKPSRDICQRGTSLTIQCQVDSQVTMMFWYRQQPGQSLTLIATANQGSEATYESGFVIDKFPISRPNLTFSTLTVSNMSPEDSSIYLCSVSRGAEAFFGQGTRLTVV.

This clonotype was found many times. CDR3 protein: CSVIAGATGELFF. As DNA, the CDR3 is TGCAGCGTTATAGCGGGAGCGACCGGGGAGCTGTTTTTT. The genes are TRBV29-1 and TRBJ2-2, with 9 bases aligning to TRBD2. After removal of 5 bases from V and 5 bases from J, the junction contained 3 bases not matched to a gene. CDR1 SQVTM and CDR2 ANQGSEA come from the germline V gene. The CDR3 is made up of 13 amino acids.